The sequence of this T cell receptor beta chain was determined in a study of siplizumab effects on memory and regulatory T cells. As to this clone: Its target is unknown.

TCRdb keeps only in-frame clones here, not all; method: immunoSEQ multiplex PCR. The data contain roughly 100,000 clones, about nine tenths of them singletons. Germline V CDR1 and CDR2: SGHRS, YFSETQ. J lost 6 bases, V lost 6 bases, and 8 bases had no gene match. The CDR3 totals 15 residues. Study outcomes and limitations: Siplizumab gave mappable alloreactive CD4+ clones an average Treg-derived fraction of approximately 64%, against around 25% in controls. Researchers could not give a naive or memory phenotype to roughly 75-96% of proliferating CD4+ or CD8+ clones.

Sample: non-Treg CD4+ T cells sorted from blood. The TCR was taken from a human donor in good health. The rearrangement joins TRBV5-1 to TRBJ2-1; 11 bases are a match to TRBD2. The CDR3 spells CASNHLAGGPNEQFF. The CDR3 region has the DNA TGCGCCAGCAATCACCTAGCGGGAGGTCCCAATGAGCAGTTCTTC.